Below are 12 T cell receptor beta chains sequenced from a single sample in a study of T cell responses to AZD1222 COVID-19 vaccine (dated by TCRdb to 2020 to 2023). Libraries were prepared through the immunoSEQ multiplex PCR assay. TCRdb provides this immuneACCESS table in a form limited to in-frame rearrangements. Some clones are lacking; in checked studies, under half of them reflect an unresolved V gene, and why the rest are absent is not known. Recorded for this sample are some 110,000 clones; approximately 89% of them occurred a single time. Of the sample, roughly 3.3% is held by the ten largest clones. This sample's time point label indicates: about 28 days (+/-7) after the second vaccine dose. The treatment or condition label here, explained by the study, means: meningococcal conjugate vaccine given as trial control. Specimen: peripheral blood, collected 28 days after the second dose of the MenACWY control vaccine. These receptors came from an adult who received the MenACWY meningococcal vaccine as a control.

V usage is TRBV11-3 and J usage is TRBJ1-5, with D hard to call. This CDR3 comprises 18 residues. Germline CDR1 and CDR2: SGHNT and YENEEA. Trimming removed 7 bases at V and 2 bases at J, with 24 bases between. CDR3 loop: CASTPAIFAPIGNQPQHF. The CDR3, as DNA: TGTGCCAGCACCCCGGCCATCTTCGCTCCTATTGGCAATCAGCCCCAGCATTTT.

CDR3 coding DNA: TGCGCCAGCAGCTCGCTCACAGGGTCATCACCCCTCCACTTT. It specifies CASSSLTGSSPLHF. The chain joins TRBV5-1 to TRBJ1-6, with a weak D call TRBD1 (6 bases). CDR1 and CDR2 from the germline V gene are SGHRS and YFSETQ. The V gene lost 3 bases and the J gene lost 10 bases, with 14 bases spanning the gap. This CDR3 is built from 14 residues.

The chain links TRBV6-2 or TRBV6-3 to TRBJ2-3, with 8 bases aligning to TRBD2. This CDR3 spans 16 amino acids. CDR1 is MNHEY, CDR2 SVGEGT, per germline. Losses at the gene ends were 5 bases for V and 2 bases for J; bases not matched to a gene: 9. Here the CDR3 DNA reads TGTGCCAGCAGTCCCCATGCGGGGGGACTCACAGATACGCAGTATTTT. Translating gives CASSPHAGGLTDTQYF.

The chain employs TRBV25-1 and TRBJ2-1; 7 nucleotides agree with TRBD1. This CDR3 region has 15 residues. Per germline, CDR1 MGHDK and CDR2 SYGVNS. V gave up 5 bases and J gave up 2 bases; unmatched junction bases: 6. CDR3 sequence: CASSRGQLAYNEQFF. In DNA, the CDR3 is TGTGCCAGCAGTCGGGGACAGTTAGCCTACAATGAGCAGTTCTTC. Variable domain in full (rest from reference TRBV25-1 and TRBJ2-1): EADIYQTPRYLVIGTGKKITLECSQTMGHDKMYWYQQDPGMELHLIHYSYGVNSTEKGDLSSESTVSRIRTEHFPLTLESARPSHTSQYLCASSRGQLAYNEQFFGPGTRLTVL.

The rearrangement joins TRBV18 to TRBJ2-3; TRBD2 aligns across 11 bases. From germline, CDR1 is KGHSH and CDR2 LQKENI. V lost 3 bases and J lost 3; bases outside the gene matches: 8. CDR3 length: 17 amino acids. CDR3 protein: CASSPWTSGLATDTQYF. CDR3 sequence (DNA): TGTGCCAGCTCACCTTGGACTAGCGGGTTAGCAACAGATACGCAGTATTTT. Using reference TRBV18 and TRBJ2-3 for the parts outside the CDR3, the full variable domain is NAGVMQNPRHLVRRRGQEARLRCSPMKGHSHVYWYRQLPEEGLKFMVYLQKENIIDESGMPKERFSAEFPKEGPSILRIQQVVRGDSAAYFCASSPWTSGLATDTQYFGPGTRLTVL.

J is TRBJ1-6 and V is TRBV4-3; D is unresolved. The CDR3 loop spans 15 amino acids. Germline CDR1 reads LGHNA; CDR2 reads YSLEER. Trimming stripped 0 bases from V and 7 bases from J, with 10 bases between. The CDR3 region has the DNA TGCGCCAGCAGCCAAGATCGGGCTCGGAATTCACCCCTCCACTTT. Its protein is CASSQDRARNSPLHF.

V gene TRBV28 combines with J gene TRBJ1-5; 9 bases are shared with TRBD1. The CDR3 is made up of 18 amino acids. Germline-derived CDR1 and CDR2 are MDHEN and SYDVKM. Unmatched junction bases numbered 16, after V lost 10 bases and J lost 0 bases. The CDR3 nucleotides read TGTGCCACCTACCCCGGGACAGGGACGGACTATAGCAATCAGCCCCAGCATTTT. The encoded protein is CATYPGTGTDYSNQPQHF.

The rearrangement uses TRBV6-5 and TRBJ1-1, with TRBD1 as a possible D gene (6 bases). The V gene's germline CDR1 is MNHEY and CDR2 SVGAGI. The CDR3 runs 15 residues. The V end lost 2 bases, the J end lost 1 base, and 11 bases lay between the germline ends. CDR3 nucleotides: TGTGCCAGCAGTTACGACAGGCGACCGAACACTGAAGCTTTCTTT. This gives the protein CASSYDRRPNTEAFF.

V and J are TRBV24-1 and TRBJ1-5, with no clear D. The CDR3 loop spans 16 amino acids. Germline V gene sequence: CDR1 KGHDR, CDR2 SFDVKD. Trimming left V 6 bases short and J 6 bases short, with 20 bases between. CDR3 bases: TGTGCCACCAGTACCCTGATCCGGGCCCTATGTCAGCCCCAGCATTTT. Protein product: CATSTLIRALCQPQHF.

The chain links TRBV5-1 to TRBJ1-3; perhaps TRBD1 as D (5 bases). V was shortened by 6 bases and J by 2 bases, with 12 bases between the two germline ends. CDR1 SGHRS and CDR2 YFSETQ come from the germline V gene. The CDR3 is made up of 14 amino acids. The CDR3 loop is CASNRYRTGNTIYF. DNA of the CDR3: TGCGCCAGCAACCGTTACAGGACTGGAAACACCATATATTTT.

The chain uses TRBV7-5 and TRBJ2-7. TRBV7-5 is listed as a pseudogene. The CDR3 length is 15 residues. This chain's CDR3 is CARSLVPISSYEQYF. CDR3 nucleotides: TGTGCCAGAAGCTTAGTTCCCATAAGCTCCTACGAGCAGTACTTC.

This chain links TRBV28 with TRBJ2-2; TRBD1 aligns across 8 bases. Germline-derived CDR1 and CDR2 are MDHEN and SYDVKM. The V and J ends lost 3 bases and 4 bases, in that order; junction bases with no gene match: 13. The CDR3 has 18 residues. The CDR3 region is CASSFIPYQTGGTGELFF. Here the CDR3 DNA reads TGTGCCAGCAGTTTTATTCCCTATCAAACAGGGGGCACCGGGGAGCTGTTTTTT.